This T cell receptor (beta chain) was profiled in a study of blood T cell repertoires in COVID-19. Study background: Acute and convalescent COVID-19 samples came from the United States, Italy and Spain. PBMCs, B-cell-depleted T cells, or T cells provided the cDNA or gDNA that made up the material.

Original data processing: Counts of nucleated cells, estimated from reference gene primer amplification, were obtained. The table came from immunoSEQ multiplex PCR; TCRdb's copy has only in-frame clones and leaves some out. V, J and clone size derive from that table, while D and trimming were established from the DNA sequence. Here the sample spans 64,000 or so clones, about 72% being singletons. In germline, CDR1 is WNHNN, CDR2 SYGVQD (reference sequence). The ends were cut back, 0 bases at V and 11 bases at J, with 11 bases in the middle. The CDR3 extends over 13 amino acids. This TCR derives from an elderly man with acute or convalescent COVID-19. The sequenced sample consisted of peripheral blood. The rearrangement uses TRBV10-1 and TRBJ1-5, with D possibly being TRBD1 (5 bases). CDR3 in amino acids: CASSESTEGAQHF. The CDR3 bases are TGCGCCAGCAGTGAGTCGACCGAAGGGGCCCAGCATTTT.